This record covers a single T cell receptor beta chain. These data belong to a study of blood T cells in healthy people across ages. The authors extracted at least 5 micrograms of total RNA per sample. The authors ran a second PCR of roughly 6 to 11 cycles using a sample-barcoded 5' primer and a J-beta primer mix. TCRdb processed the 5' RACE reads anew with MiXCR; each CDR3 protein has one entry. The top ten clones hold approximately 3.7% of a sample with 550,000 to 750,000 distinct CDR3 sequences, 20% to 25% of them seen once. This TCR came from a man between 65 and 85 years old in good health. The specimen was blood.

The CDR3 spells CATSDPWDRRNTIYF. The CDR3 DNA reads as TGTGCCACCAGTGACCCGTGGGACAGGCGGAACACCATATATTTT. The chain has TRBV24-1 and TRBJ1-3; 8 bases are shared with TRBD1. V shed 4 bases, J shed 7 bases, and the junction held 8 bases outside the gene matches. The germline gives CDR1 KGHDR, CDR2 SFDVKD. The CDR3 has 15 amino acids.